This T cell receptor beta chain was sequenced during a study of T cells after yellow fever vaccination. Overall study context: Fractions of low cell number were prepared using SMART-Seq v4 Ultra Low Input. Findings and limits, study-wide: Post-booster samples contained most primary-vaccination clones (around 96% CD4, around 89% CD8). Overlap between CD4 and CD8 compartments was detected for a small share of clonotypes.

MiXCR was run by TCRdb on the 5' RACE reads, yielding one entry per CDR3 protein. The sample yields 300,000 to 400,000 distinct CDR3 sequences, about 8.7% seen once. Germline V CDR1 and CDR2: SGHTA, FQGNSA. J was trimmed by 6 bases and V by 5 bases; bases with no gene match: 9. The CDR3 totals 15 residues. Comment on this clonotype: Its antigen remains unknown.

This chain joins TRBV7-2 and TRBJ2-7; 11 bases align to TRBD2. The material was PBMCs, obtained on the day of the first yellow fever vaccination. This TCR was sampled from a man aged 18 to 29 who received the YFV17D yellow fever vaccine. Here the CDR3 reads CASSPRGLAGSEQYF. The CDR3 DNA reads as TGTGCCAGCAGCCCGAGAGGACTAGCGGGTAGCGAGCAGTACTTC. The full variable domain, in which reference TRBV7-2 and TRBJ2-7 provide the parts outside the CDR3, is GAGVSQSPSNKVTEKGKDVELRCDPISGHTALYWYRQSLGQGLEFLIYFQGNSAPDKSGLPSDRFSAERTGGSVSTLTIQRTQQEDSAVYLCASSPRGLAGSEQYFGPGTRLTVT.